Following are 20 T cell receptor beta chains from one sample sequenced in a study of cytomegalovirus exposure and HLA in healthy donors. The assay was immunoSEQ multiplex PCR, and TCRdb's table has in-frame clones only and misses some. The table records about 100,000 clones, about 85% of them present only once. Sequences were obtained from PBMCs. Receptors were obtained from a woman younger than 30 in good health and CMV-seronegative.

V and J are TRBV30 and TRBJ1-1, with 12 bases that match TRBD1. This CDR3 spans 17 amino acids. V shed 3 bases, J shed 6 bases, and the junction held 14 bases outside the gene matches. Germline V gene data show CDR1 as GTSNPN and CDR2 as SVGIG (reference sequence). The CDR3 sequence: CAWSYQGQGAFFAEAFF. CDR3 nucleotides: TGTGCCTGGAGCTACCAGGGACAGGGGGCTTTTTTCGCTGAAGCTTTCTTT.

The J gene is TRBJ2-7, the V gene TRBV30; TRBD1 aligns across 7 bases. The germline gives CDR1 GTSNPN, CDR2 SVGIG (reference sequence). This CDR3 is built from 13 residues. The V and J ends lost 8 bases and 3 bases, in that order; junction bases with no gene match: 10. CDR3 amino acids: CATPRGQSYEQYF. The DNA of the CDR3 is TGTGCCACCCCCCGGGGACAGAGCTACGAGCAGTACTTC.

CDR3 amino acids: CASSPKGPGGPPSTDTQYF. Here the CDR3 DNA reads TGCGCCAGCAGCCCTAAGGGCCCCGGGGGGCCTCCGAGCACAGATACGCAGTATTTT. This sequence joins TRBV10-1 and TRBJ2-3, with a tentative D call TRBD2 (7 bases). CDR3 size: 19 residues. Germline V lookup: CDR1 WNHNN, CDR2 SYGVQD (reference sequence). Trimming took 6 bases from V and 0 from J, leaving 25 bases between them.

The chain employs TRBV21-1 and TRBJ1-1. TRBV21-1 is a known pseudogene. CDR3 size: 12 residues. CDR3 in amino acids: CASSKERPEAFF. DNA of the CDR3: TGTGCCAGCAGCAAGGAGAGGCCTGAAGCTTTCTTT.

V gene TRBV2 combines with J gene TRBJ1-1; no clear D gene. The CDR3 covers 15 residues. V was shortened by 8 bases and J by 4 bases, with 20 bases between the two germline ends. CDR1 is SNHLY, CDR2 FYNNEI, per germline. The CDR3 here is CASSREEVLGTEAFF. The CDR3 nucleotides are TGTGCCAGCTCCCGGGAGGAGGTTTTGGGCACTGAAGCTTTCTTT.

The chain links TRBV6-1 to TRBJ2-7, with 7 bases aligning to TRBD1. The CDR3 has 13 amino acids. J gave up 3 bases and V 4 bases, and 3 bases lay outside the gene matches. Germline V CDR1 and CDR2: MNHNS, SASEGT. The CDR3 is CASSATGDYEQYF. In DNA, the CDR3 is TGTGCCAGCAGTGCAACAGGGGACTACGAGCAGTACTTC.

The V gene is TRBV19, the J gene TRBJ2-7, with 9 bases fitting TRBD1. Germline CDR1 is LNHDA and CDR2 is SQIVND (reference sequence). The V segment lost 3 bases and the J segment 3 bases; nucleotides outside the gene matches: 6. The CDR3 loop spans 15 amino acids. Here the CDR3 reads CASSITDRGIYEQYF. CDR3 coding DNA: TGTGCCAGTAGTATCACTGACAGGGGGATCTACGAGCAGTACTTC.

This clone was recorded once. For the CDR3, the DNA is TGTGCCAGCAGGTCGGGGACAGGGGAGAGAGTTTATGGCTACACCTTC. Translating gives CASRSGTGERVYGYTF. J is TRBJ1-2 and V is TRBV27, with 10 bases that match TRBD1. This CDR3 is 16 amino acids long. The V segment lost 6 bases and the J segment 5 bases; nucleotides outside the gene matches: 12. The germline CDR1 and CDR2 sequences are MNHEY and SMNVEV (reference sequence).

The chain joins TRBV27 to TRBJ1-1, with D unresolved. The CDR3 is made up of 11 amino acids. Germline V lookup: CDR1 MNHEY, CDR2 SMNVEV (reference sequence). CDR3 loop: CATQTRTEAFF. The CDR3 DNA sequence: TGTGCTACCCAGACGAGGACTGAAGCTTTCTTT.

V usage is TRBV7-3 and J usage is TRBJ2-3; 12 bases align to TRBD2. The CDR3 is made up of 17 amino acids. V trimming: 5 bases; J trimming: 0 bases; junction bases outside the gene matches: 6. Per the germline V gene, CDR1 is SGHTA and CDR2 is FQGTGA. The CDR3 here is CASSHGLAGSSTDTQYF. In nucleotides, the CDR3 is TGTGCCAGCAGCCACGGACTAGCGGGGTCTAGCACAGATACGCAGTATTTT.

The J gene is TRBJ2-3, the V gene TRBV4-1, with 12 bases matching TRBD2. From germline, CDR1 is MGHRA and CDR2 YSYEKL. The CDR3 loop spans 16 amino acids. The V and J ends lost 6 bases and 3 bases, in that order; junction bases with no gene match: 7. The CDR3 DNA reads TGCGCCAGCAGACTAGCGGGGGGTCAAAGAACAGATACGCAGTATTTT. Translating it yields CASRLAGGQRTDTQYF.

The rearrangement uses TRBV18 and TRBJ2-7; a weak D match, TRBD1 (6 bases). Trimming removed 2 bases at V and 2 bases at J, with 13 bases between. Germline CDR1 KGHSH, CDR2 LQKENI. The CDR3 has 15 amino acids. The CDR3 here is CASSPSEDRAYEQYF. The CDR3 nucleotides are TGTGCCAGCTCACCATCAGAGGACAGAGCCTACGAGCAGTACTTC.

The chain employs TRBV6-1 and TRBJ2-7; TRBD1 matches at 7 bases. V lost 4 bases and J lost 5; bases outside the gene matches: 11. CDR3 length: 15 residues. Germline V CDR1 and CDR2: MNHNS, SASEGT. The CDR3: CASSVGETGVDEQYF. The DNA of the CDR3 is TGTGCCAGCAGTGTTGGGGAAACAGGGGTGGACGAGCAGTACTTC.

This chain joins TRBV5-4 and TRBJ2-7; 12 positions agree with TRBD2. Losses at the gene ends were 4 bases for V and 5 bases for J; bases not matched to a gene: 13. The CDR3 loop spans 17 amino acids. The germline V gene has CDR1 SGHNT and CDR2 YYREEE (reference sequence). CDR3 residues: CASSPTSGGRPDHEQYF. The CDR3 nucleotides are TGTGCCAGCAGCCCGACTAGCGGGGGCCGCCCCGATCACGAGCAGTACTTC.

The chain is built from TRBV2 and TRBJ1-2, with 10 bases fitting TRBD1. CDR3 length: 15 amino acids. V gave up 3 bases and J gave up 4 bases; unmatched junction bases: 5. CDR1 SNHLY and CDR2 FYNNEI come from the germline V gene. This CDR3 reads CASSEWGQGIYGYTF. CDR3 DNA: TGTGCCAGCAGTGAGTGGGGACAGGGGATCTATGGCTACACCTTC.

This clone was counted a single time. The rearrangement links TRBV10-3 to TRBJ1-5; a possible D gene is TRBD1 (5 bases). V lost 3 bases to trimming and J lost 6 bases, with 18 bases between them. The CDR3 totals 16 residues. Per germline, CDR1 ENHRY and CDR2 SYGVKD. CDR3 loop: CAISDLGGVGTQPQHF. Here the CDR3 DNA reads TGTGCCATCAGTGACCTCGGGGGGGTCGGTACTCAGCCCCAGCATTTT.

The CDR3 is CASSEGGISGGEYQETQYF. The CDR3 DNA follows: TGTGCCAGCAGTGAAGGGGGTATTAGCGGGGGGGAGTACCAAGAGACCCAGTACTTC. V usage is TRBV2 and J usage is TRBJ2-5, with 11 bases lining up with TRBD2. The CDR3 sequence is 19 residues long. Per germline, CDR1 SNHLY and CDR2 FYNNEI. The junction had 10 bases not matched to a gene; V was cut back by 1 base and J by 0 bases.

The chain has TRBV19 and TRBJ1-1, with TRBD1 matching over 10 bases. The junction had 16 bases not matched to a gene; V was cut back by 8 bases and J by 1 base. Germline values: CDR1 LNHDA, CDR2 SQIVND (reference sequence). The CDR3 extends over 18 amino acids. The CDR3 loop reads CASYPDRDRGVGNTEAFF. As DNA, the CDR3 is TGTGCCAGTTACCCCGATAGGGACAGGGGAGTGGGGAACACTGAAGCTTTCTTT.

The V call is TRBV28, the J call TRBJ2-4, with D perhaps matching TRBD2 (5 bases). The CDR3 sequence is 18 residues long. In germline, CDR1 is MDHEN, CDR2 SYDVKM. The germline V and J ends were trimmed by 1 base and 0 bases, with 16 bases remaining between them. This chain's CDR3 is CASSLYIAKDLAKNIQYF. CDR3 nucleotides: TGTGCCAGCAGTTTATATATCGCTAAGGACTTAGCCAAAAACATTCAGTACTTC.

This sequence joins TRBV9 and TRBJ1-2; 7 bases map to TRBD1. Losses at the gene ends were 6 bases for V and 7 bases for J; bases not matched to a gene: 15. This CDR3 contains 15 residues. CDR1 and CDR2 (germline): SGDLS, YYNGEE. DNA of the CDR3: TGTGCCAGCAATGGGGTCAGAGGGGGCGTCTTTGGCTACACCTTC. Protein: CASNGVRGGVFGYTF.